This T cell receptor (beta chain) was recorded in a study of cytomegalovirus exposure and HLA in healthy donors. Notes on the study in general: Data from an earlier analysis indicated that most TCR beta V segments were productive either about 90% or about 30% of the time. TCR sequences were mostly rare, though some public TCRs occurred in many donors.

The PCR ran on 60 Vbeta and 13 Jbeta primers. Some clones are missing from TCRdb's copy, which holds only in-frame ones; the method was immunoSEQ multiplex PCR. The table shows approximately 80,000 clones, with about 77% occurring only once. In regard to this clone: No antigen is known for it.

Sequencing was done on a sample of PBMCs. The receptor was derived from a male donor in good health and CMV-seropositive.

The CDR3 DNA is TGTGCCAGCAGCCATGAGACAGGGTTGCTTACAGATACGCAGTATTTT. It is translated as CASSHETGLLTDTQYF. The gene calls are TRBV4-2 and TRBJ2-3; 7 nucleotides agree with TRBD1. The ends lost 3 bases at V and 3 bases at J; junction bases unmatched: 9. Germline assignment: CDR1 LGHNA and CDR2 YNFKEQ. This CDR3 region has 16 residues.